This passage covers 16 T cell receptor beta chains from one sample sequenced in a study of blood T cells in healthy people across ages. Next came a second PCR, run for about 7 to 12 cycles, which used a sample-barcoded 5' primer along with a J-beta primer mix. TCRdb passed the 5' RACE reads through MiXCR, listing each CDR3 protein once. The table records under 1,000,000 distinct CDR3 sequences, about half of them present only once. The sequencing input was blood. These TCRs come from a man older than 75 in good health.

This clonotype was picked up many times. CDR3 bases: TGTGCCAGCAGCCCCGGGACAGGGTTATCTGGGGCCAACGTCCTGACTTTC. It translates to CASSPGTGLSGANVLTF. V usage is TRBV4-2 and J usage is TRBJ2-6, with TRBD1 matching 9 bases. Looked up from germline, CDR1 is LGHNA and CDR2 is YNFKEQ. The CDR3 covers 17 residues. V was clipped by 4 bases and J by 1 base; unmatched bases: 5.

This clonotype was seen more than once but under ten times. V is TRBV29-1 and J is TRBJ2-3; TRBD2 agrees at 9 bases. CDR1 SQVTM and CDR2 ANQGSEA come from the germline V gene. The CDR3 covers 14 residues. V shed 2 bases and J 3 bases; nucleotides not matched to a gene: 3. The CDR3 sequence is CSVETGLATDTQYF. The CDR3 region has the DNA TGCAGCGTTGAAACGGGACTAGCAACAGATACGCAGTATTTT.

Note on this clonotype: The junction does not match germline at one end; this may be a read error. This chain joins TRBV5-1 and TRBJ2-3; 9 bases line up with TRBD1. This CDR3 comprises 15 residues. Germline V lookup: CDR1 SGHRS, CDR2 YFSETQ. The CDR3 nucleotides read TGCGCCAGCAGCTTCACCGGGACAGGGTCAGATACGCGGTATTTT. Residues: CASSFTGTGSDTRYF.

In regard to this clonotype: A read error may produce the germline difference seen at one junction end. The rearrangement joins TRBV20-1 to TRBJ2-3; D remains ambiguous. Germline lookup yields CDR1 DFQATT and CDR2 SNEGSKA (reference sequence). The CDR3 extends over 12 amino acids. CDR3 amino acids: CGATSYGDTQYF. CDR3 nucleotides: TGCGGTGCTACCTCCTACGGCGATACGCAGTATTTT.

V is TRBV4-3 and J is TRBJ2-1, with unresolved D. This CDR3 is 14 amino acids long. Germline values: CDR1 LGHNA, CDR2 YSLEER. Trimming shortened V by 0 bases and J by 6 bases, and 9 bases separated the two germline ends. The CDR3: CASSQDDLSNEQFF. The DNA of the CDR3 is TGCGCCAGCAGCCAAGACGACTTATCCAATGAGCAGTTCTTC.

The CDR3 sequence is CASSTPGREQFF. The DNA for the CDR3 is TGTGCCAGCTCGACTCCGGGAAGAGAGCAGTTCTTC. The chain links TRBV7-3 to TRBJ2-1; perhaps TRBD2 as D (5 bases). Germline V gene data show CDR1 as SGHTA and CDR2 as FQGTGA. V was pared by 8 bases and J by 10 bases, with 15 bases between. The CDR3 totals 12 residues.

The J gene is TRBJ2-4, the V gene TRBV3-1; 9 nucleotides agree with TRBD2. Germline V gives CDR1 LGHDT, CDR2 YNNKEL (reference sequence). The junction had 6 bases not matched to a gene; V was cut back by 1 base and J by 8 bases. The CDR3 is made up of 15 amino acids. CDR3 amino acids: CASSQGVAGVDIQYF. Written as DNA, the CDR3 is TGTGCCAGCAGCCAAGGGGTAGCGGGAGTTGACATTCAGTACTTC.

In this sample, this clonotype turned up a few times. The chain has TRBV5-1 and TRBJ2-7; 7 positions agree with TRBD1. Germline CDR1 reads SGHRS; CDR2 reads YFSETQ. Losses at the gene ends were 4 bases for V and 3 bases for J; bases not matched to a gene: 4. CDR3 length: 13 amino acids. The CDR3: CASSVRDSYEQYF. In DNA, the CDR3 is TGCGCCAGCAGCGTGAGGGACAGCTACGAGCAGTACTTC.

This clonotype was counted at least ten times. The rearrangement joins TRBV29-1 to TRBJ2-5, with unresolved D. This CDR3 is built from 12 residues. Germline lookup yields CDR1 SQVTM and CDR2 ANQGSEA. The V end lost 4 bases, the J end lost 11 bases, and 17 bases lay between the germline ends. CDR3 protein: CSVVKGVNEQYF. Here the CDR3 DNA reads TGCAGCGTTGTAAAGGGTGTGAATGAGCAGTACTTC.

This chain links TRBV5-1 with TRBJ2-4, with TRBD1 matching over 7 bases. Germline trimming cut 0 bases from V and 4 bases from J; bases unmatched to any gene: 7. Germline V gives CDR1 SGHRS, CDR2 YFSETQ. The CDR3 contains 16 residues. The CDR3 loop reads CASSLAQGDRKNIQYF. CDR3 DNA: TGCGCCAGCAGCTTGGCCCAAGGGGACAGAAAAAACATTCAGTACTTC.

This clonotype was counted at least ten times. This chain uses TRBV12-3 or TRBV12-4 with TRBJ2-1; 10 nucleotides align to TRBD2. Trimming took 6 bases from V and 2 from J; bases not matched to a gene: 7. The CDR3 length is 16 residues. CDR3 residues: CASRVLLAGTYNEQFF. DNA of the CDR3: TGTGCCAGCAGAGTACTACTAGCGGGAACCTACAATGAGCAGTTCTTC.

This clonotype turned up a few times. V gene TRBV30 combines with J gene TRBJ2-1; 8 nucleotides match TRBD2. Germline V CDR1 and CDR2: GTSNPN, SVGIG (reference sequence). The CDR3 is 16 amino acids. V trimming: 1 base; J trimming: 8 bases; junction bases outside the gene matches: 13. The CDR3 sequence is CAWSGPGTRGGDEQFF. The CDR3 nucleotides read TGTGCCTGGAGTGGCCCCGGGACTAGGGGTGGCGATGAGCAGTTCTTC. Drawing the rest from reference TRBV30 and TRBJ2-1, the complete variable domain is SQTIHQWPATLVQPVGSPLSLECTVEGTSNPNLYWYRQAAGRGLQLLFYSVGIGQISSEVPQNLSASRPQDRQFILSSKKLLLSDSGFYLCAWSGPGTRGGDEQFFGPGTRLTVL.

The chain joins TRBV12-3 or TRBV12-4 to TRBJ2-1, with D possibly being TRBD2 (6 bases). The ends were cut back, 0 bases at V and 0 bases at J, with 9 bases in the middle. This CDR3 spans 16 amino acids. Here the CDR3 DNA reads TGTGCCAGCAGTTTAGCGCGGGGCAGCTCCTACAATGAGCAGTTCTTC. This sequence encodes CASSLARGSSYNEQFF.

J is TRBJ2-3 and V is TRBV6-6; D unclear. The germline CDR1 and CDR2 sequences are MNHNY and SVGAGI (reference sequence). V gave up 7 bases and J gave up 1 base, with 6 bases separating them. CDR3 length equals 12 residues. The chain's CDR3 is CASTPGTDTQYF. The CDR3 DNA is TGTGCCAGCACCCCGGGCACAGATACGCAGTATTTT.

The chain employs TRBV14 and TRBJ1-6; possibly TRBD1 for D (6 bases). The CDR3 runs 16 residues. Germline V lookup: CDR1 SGHDN, CDR2 FVKESK. V was trimmed by 4 bases and J by 3 bases, leaving 13 bases between them. The CDR3 loop reads CASSPRGQFYNSPLHF. The CDR3 nucleotides read TGTGCCAGCAGCCCCCGAGGACAGTTCTATAATTCACCCCTCCACTTT.

The genes are TRBV20-1 and TRBJ1-4, with D tentatively TRBD1 (5 bases). The CDR3 is 14 residues long. Germline CDR1 reads DFQATT; CDR2 reads SNEGSKA (reference sequence). Trimming cost V 4 bases and J 5 bases, with 14 bases left between them. The CDR3 bases are TGCAGTGCTAACAACCGGGACCAAAATGAAAAACTGTTTTTT. Protein: CSANNRDQNEKLFF.